Each of the 13 T cell receptor beta chains below was sequenced from the same sample in a study of PD-1 blockade in classical Hodgkin lymphoma. All trial patients relapsed after autologous stem cell transplantation. Clones were read by immunoSEQ multiplex PCR, and TCRdb kept only the in-frame ones, dropping some. This table has roughly 30,000 clones, roughly 71% appearing once. The sequencing here drew on peripheral blood mononuclear cells (PBMCs), taken before the second cycle of nivolumab. The receptor set was obtained from a human donor with classical Hodgkin lymphoma.

This clone was recorded a few times. A read error may produce the germline difference seen at one junction end. The chain has TRBV27 and TRBJ2-3; 12 nucleotides align to TRBD2. CDR1 and CDR2 from the germline V gene are MNHEY and SMNVEV (reference sequence). This CDR3 comprises 16 residues. The CDR3 loop is CASSISSGRGTDTQYF. CDR3 in DNA: TGTGCCAGCAGTATATCTAGCGGGAGGGGCACAGATACGCAGTATTTT.

This chain joins TRBV4-1 and TRBJ1-2; D remains ambiguous. This CDR3 is 15 amino acids long. Germline V lookup: CDR1 MGHRA, CDR2 YSYEKL. V lost 4 bases to trimming and J lost 0 bases, with 12 bases between them. In DNA form, the CDR3 reads TGCGCCAGCAGCCCCGGACCGCGAGCTAACTATGGCTACACCTTC. Its translation is CASSPGPRANYGYTF.

This clone was seen a few times. V and J are TRBV21-1 and TRBJ1-2. TRBV21-1 is given as a pseudogene. There are 14 residues in the CDR3. The CDR3 region has the DNA TGTGCCAGCAGCAAAGCAGCGGGACCAGGGGGCTACACCTTC. Translation gives CASSKAAGPGGYTF.

V usage is TRBV27 and J usage is TRBJ2-6, with D uncertain. CDR1 is MNHEY, CDR2 SMNVEV, per germline (reference sequence). CDR3 size: 13 residues. V was pared by 6 bases and J by 1 base, with 4 bases between. The chain's CDR3 is CASRPSGANVLTF. CDR3 DNA: TGTGCCAGCAGGCCTTCTGGGGCCAACGTCCTGACTTTC.

The rearrangement joins TRBV4-3 to TRBJ2-2; D remains unclear. The germline CDR1 and CDR2 sequences are LGHNA and YSLEER. The V end was cut by 1 base, the J end by 2 bases, with 20 bases between. CDR3 length: 19 amino acids. CDR3 amino acids: CASSQALTLGSSNTGELFF. For the CDR3, the DNA is TGCGCCAGCAGCCAAGCCCTGACACTGGGGTCTTCCAACACCGGGGAGCTGTTTTTT.

The chain employs TRBV4-3 and TRBJ1-5; D not certain. Germline CDR1 and CDR2: LGHNA and YSLEER. The CDR3 totals 16 residues. Trimming pared 0 bases from V and 5 bases from J, leaving 14 bases between. Written as DNA, the CDR3 is TGCGCCAGCAGCCAAGAAAGAGGGCGCCTACATCAGCCCCAGCATTTT. Protein: CASSQERGRLHQPQHF.

The V gene is TRBV5-1, the J gene TRBJ2-3; 8 bases match TRBD1. The V and J ends lost 5 bases and 7 bases, in that order; junction bases with no gene match: 12. The germline gives CDR1 SGHRS, CDR2 YFSETQ. This CDR3 spans 15 amino acids. CDR3 bases: TGCGCCAGCAGAGAGACGGACAGGGCACAGAATACGCAGTATTTT. Translating it yields CASRETDRAQNTQYF.

A few counts support this clone. J is TRBJ2-1 and V is TRBV28; 8 nucleotides line up with TRBD1. V shed 0 bases and J 8 bases; nucleotides not matched to a gene: 3. In germline, CDR1 is MDHEN, CDR2 SYDVKM. The CDR3 has 14 residues. The CDR3 sequence: CASSLWQGAYEQFF. Here the CDR3 DNA reads TGTGCCAGCAGTTTATGGCAGGGGGCCTATGAGCAGTTCTTC.

Note on this clone: The junction differs from germline at one of its ends, possibly a read error. The chain has TRBV28 and TRBJ2-5; D is possibly TRBD1 (6 bases). Germline V lookup: CDR1 MDHEN, CDR2 SYDVKM. The CDR3 runs 13 residues. CDR3 protein: CASSAGDQETQYF. In nucleotides, the CDR3 is TGTGCCAGCAGCGCAGGGGACCAGGAGACCCAGTACTTC. The full variable domain, with the rest looked up from reference TRBV28 and TRBJ2-5, is DVKVTQSSRYLVKRTGEKVFLECVQDMDHENMFWYRQDPGLGLRLIYFSYDVKMKEKGDIPEGYSVSREKKERFSLILESASTNQTSMYLCASSAGDQETQYFGPGTRLLVL.

The CDR3 spells CASSEIETQYF. The CDR3 nucleotides read TGTGCCAGCAGTGAAATCGAGACCCAGTACTTC. The rearrangement uses TRBV2 and TRBJ2-5; D is unresolved. Trimming pared 2 bases from V and 5 bases from J, leaving 3 bases between. CDR1 is SNHLY and CDR2 is FYNNEI in the germline V gene. The CDR3 has 11 residues.

This chain joins TRBV5-1 and TRBJ2-3; 10 bases fit TRBD2. Germline-derived CDR1 and CDR2 are SGHRS and YFSETQ. V was clipped by 4 bases and J by 6 bases; unmatched bases: 8. The CDR3 length is 15 residues. The CDR3 loop reads CASSALAGALDTQYF. The CDR3 nucleotides read TGCGCCAGCAGCGCGCTAGCGGGAGCCCTGGATACGCAGTATTTT.

The chain has TRBV29-1 and TRBJ2-2, with 7 bases matching TRBD1. This CDR3 spans 14 amino acids. Germline assignment: CDR1 SQVTM and CDR2 ANQGSEA. CDR3 loop: CSANSGTDTGELFF. The CDR3 region has the DNA TGCAGTGCAAACTCCGGGACAGACACCGGGGAGCTGTTTTTT.

The chain has TRBV6-9 and TRBJ2-2; 14 bases are shared with TRBD2. This CDR3 contains 18 residues. The germline CDR1 and CDR2 sequences are MNHGY and SVAAGI. V lost 0 bases and J lost 7; bases outside the gene matches: 7. The CDR3 nucleotides read TGTGCCAGCAGTTATTCGGGACTAGCGGGGGTAGGTATCGGGGAGCTGTTTTTT. It specifies CASSYSGLAGVGIGELFF.